A single T cell receptor (beta chain) is shown here with its context. The data stem from a study of shared clonotypes between healthy human individuals. The CDR3 length is 16 residues. V lost 1 base and J 0 bases, leaving 8 bases between the germline ends. Germline lookup yields CDR1 SGHDT and CDR2 YYEEEE. CD45RO-negative cells were positively selected for CCR7, leaving out terminally differentiated effector memory CD45RA+ cells. The repertoire was sequenced with immunoSEQ multiplex PCR; TCRdb's copy has only in-frame clones and lacks some. The table has about 2.2 million clones, about 92% seen once. This TCR was recovered from a man younger than 35 in good health. Some clones in this sample may be carry-over from other donors' samples. Specimen: naive CD8+ T cells from PBMCs. The chain recombines TRBV5-6 with TRBJ2-6; D might be TRBD2 (5 bases). CDR3 residues: CASSLWESSGANVLTF. CDR3 in DNA: TGTGCCAGCAGCTTGTGGGAGAGCTCTGGGGCCAACGTCCTGACTTTC.